This T cell receptor beta chain is drawn from a study of cytotoxic CD8 clonotypes in ibrutinib-treated CLL. Study-wide points: For progressing versus sustained-remission patients, sampling times were not the same.

As for this clone: Its antigen is not identified.

Depths of 1 in 200,000 to 1 in 1 million T cells were the sequencing target. Produced via immunoSEQ multiplex PCR; TCRdb's table is partial and in-frame only. The table records 150,000 or so clones, 88% of them present only once. Trimming left V 1 base short and J 1 base short, with 10 bases between. CDR1 SGHNT and CDR2 YYREEE come from the germline V gene (reference sequence). This CDR3 has 15 amino acids. The source material was PBMCs, sampled at disease progression, from a patient treated with ibrutinib. This clonotype originated in a human donor with chronic lymphocytic leukemia. The V and J genes are TRBV5-4 and TRBJ2-3, with D unclear. The CDR3 DNA reads TGTGCCAGCAGCTTGCAGCACGGCCGCACAGATACGCAGTATTTT. Its translation: CASSLQHGRTDTQYF.